These 29 T cell receptor beta chains were all obtained from the same sample, sequenced in a study of CD8+CD57+ T cells in acquired aplastic anemia. TCR beta VDJ and CDR3 profiles were obtained from a genomic DNA template. TCRdb reanalysed the reads using MiXCR and keeps one entry per CDR3 protein. Of about 420,000 distinct CDR3 sequences detected, about 70% appear once; the ten largest clones hold 3% to 4.5%. Sequencing was performed on sorted CD4+, CD8+, or CD8+CD57+ T cells (not recorded which) from PBMCs. The origin of the receptors is a human donor in good health, serving as a control.

This clonotype was seen a few times. The rearrangement links TRBV7-9 to TRBJ2-7; D gene uncertain. Germline V CDR1 and CDR2: SEHNR, FQNEAQ (reference sequence). Deletions cut 5 bases from V and 6 bases from J, with 11 bases between. The CDR3 consists of 12 residues. This chain's CDR3 is CASSGRLSEQYF. The CDR3 DNA reads as TGTGCCAGCAGCGGACGTCTGAGCGAGCAGTACTTC.

The chain has TRBV9 and TRBJ1-6; D unclear. The CDR3 loop spans 17 amino acids. The ends were cut back, 3 bases at V and 10 bases at J, with 23 bases in the middle. Germline CDR1 is SGDLS and CDR2 is YYNGEE. CDR3 residues: CASSAPVSRNTISPLHF. DNA for the CDR3: TGTGCCAGCAGCGCACCGGTGTCTAGAAACACCATATCACCCCTCCACTTT.

About this clonotype: The CDR3 end shows no conserved phenylalanine or tryptophan, and so a read error is likely. Because the CDR3's place on the DNA is in doubt, the DNA is left out and the CDR3 is given as listed by TCRdb. This chain uses TRBV5-5 with TRBJ2-3; the table's D call, TRBD1, was not checked against the DNA. The CDR3 numbers 10 amino acids, ends counted. The germline gives CDR1 SGHKS, CDR2 YYEKEE (reference sequence). The CDR3 is CASRTTGDDY.

V usage is TRBV15 and J usage is TRBJ2-5, with 12 bases identical to TRBD1. The J segment lost 4 bases and the V segment lost 0 bases, leaving 12 bases of the junction unmatched. Germline V gives CDR1 LNHNV, CDR2 YYDKDF (reference sequence). This CDR3 has 19 residues. The CDR3 DNA reads TGTGCCACCAGCAGAGATTTTTTTCTAAGGGACAGGGGGCGAGAGACCCAGTACTTC. Translation: CATSRDFFLRDRGRETQYF.

The J gene is TRBJ1-6, the V gene TRBV6-1; D call uncertain. CDR3 length equals 12 residues. Trimming shortened V by 7 bases and J by 14 bases, and 15 bases separated the two germline ends. CDR1 and CDR2 (germline): MNHNS, SASEGT. CDR3 in amino acids: CASTEGDRALHF. The CDR3 coding sequence is TGTGCCAGCACCGAGGGCGATCGGGCCCTCCACTTT.

This clonotype was detected only once. A read error is possible here, since a much larger clone lies one base away. The V gene is TRBV3-1, the J gene TRBJ2-7; 11 bases are a match to TRBD2. Germline loops: CDR1 LGHDT, CDR2 YNNKEL (reference sequence). CDR3 length: 16 amino acids. The CDR3 here is CAGSQDPWTSGSFLHF. DNA for the CDR3: TGTGCCGGCAGCCAAGATCCGTGGACTAGCGGGTCATTCCTCCACTTC.

Regarding this clonotype: Being one base from a much bigger clone, this may be a read error. The chain uses TRBV3-1 and TRBJ1-1, with 7 bases matching TRBD1. CDR1 is LGHDT and CDR2 is YNNKEL in the germline V gene (reference sequence). V dropped 2 bases and J dropped 0; count of bases not matched to a gene: 9. CDR3 size: 17 residues. CDR3 nucleotides: TGTGCCAGCAGCCAAACGGGACAGAGCTATGTGAACACTGAAGCTTTCTTT. Encoded protein: CASSQTGQSYVNTEAFF. Full variable domain (remainder filled in from reference TRBV3-1 and TRBJ1-1): DTAVSQTPKYLVTQMGNDKSIKCEQNLGHDTMYWYKQDSKKFLKIMFSYNNKELIINETVPNRFSPKSPDKAHLNLHINSLELGDSAVYFCASSQTGQSYVNTEAFFGQGTRLTVV.

This clonotype was recorded at least ten times. The chain employs TRBV3-1 and TRBJ2-5; 15 nucleotides line up with TRBD2. The CDR3 totals 16 residues. J lost 10 bases, V lost 4 bases, and 10 bases had no gene match. From germline, CDR1 is LGHDT and CDR2 YNNKEL (reference sequence). The CDR3 protein is CASSPSGLAGGRIQYF. The CDR3 DNA follows: TGTGCCAGCAGCCCTTCGGGACTAGCGGGGGGACGTATCCAGTACTTC.

The V and J genes are TRBV7-2 and TRBJ1-3; D gene unclear. CDR1 SGHTA and CDR2 FQGNSA come from the germline V gene. V was trimmed by 5 bases and J by 0 bases, leaving 8 bases between them. The CDR3 spans 14 residues. CDR3 sequence (DNA): TGTGCCAGCAGCCCAACGTTCTCTGGAAACACCATATATTTT. It translates to CASSPTFSGNTIYF.

This clonotype was counted ten times or more. This chain connects TRBV5-1 to TRBJ2-7; tentative D call: TRBD1 (6 bases). The CDR3 consists of 15 residues. V dropped 6 bases and J dropped 2 bases, with 18 bases sitting between them. Germline values: CDR1 SGHRS, CDR2 YFSETQ. The CDR3 sequence: CASTMGAGVTYEQYF. The CDR3 DNA sequence: TGCGCCAGCACAATGGGGGCAGGGGTTACCTACGAGCAGTACTTC.

This clonotype was detected a few times. The rearrangement uses TRBV11-1 and TRBJ2-5; D might be TRBD1 or TRBD2, each matching 5 bases. The V gene lost 5 bases and the J gene lost 5 bases, with 21 bases spanning the gap. Germline CDR1 SGHAT, CDR2 FQDESV (reference sequence). CDR3 length: 16 amino acids. The CDR3 DNA is TGTGCCAGCAGCCATGGTGCCGGGACGGGACGGGAGACCCAGTACTTC. It yields the protein CASSHGAGTGRETQYF.

This rearrangement joins TRBV9 to TRBJ2-7; 8 bases match TRBD2. Germline V gene data show CDR1 as SGDLS and CDR2 as YYNGEE. The CDR3 consists of 15 residues. The ends lost 4 bases at V and 11 bases at J; junction bases unmatched: 17. The CDR3, as DNA: TGTGCCAGCAGCTCTACAGGGAGCGGGGGTGGCTACAAGTACTTC. Translation gives CASSSTGSGGGYKYF.

This clonotype was recorded at least ten times. The chain carries TRBV12-3 or TRBV12-4 and TRBJ2-2; perhaps D is TRBD1 or TRBD2 (5 bases each). The length of the CDR3 is 14 residues. Trimming removed 6 bases from V and 1 base from J, with 9 bases in between. The CDR3 is CASRRGKNTGELFF. In DNA form, the CDR3 reads TGTGCCAGCAGACGGGGCAAGAACACCGGGGAGCTGTTTTTT.

The gene calls are TRBV7-6 and TRBJ2-3; TRBD2 agrees at 10 bases. CDR1 is SGHVS and CDR2 is FNYEAQ in the germline V gene. V lost 4 bases and J lost 3; bases outside the gene matches: 4. CDR3 length equals 15 residues. The CDR3 region is CASSSKAGGTDTQYF. The CDR3, as DNA: TGTGCCAGCAGCTCGAAAGCGGGGGGGACAGATACGCAGTATTTT.

Turning to this clonotype: One end of the junction varies from germline; a read error may be responsible. J is TRBJ1-2 and V is TRBV7-9; D is uncertain. Germline V gene data show CDR1 as SEHNR and CDR2 as FQNEAQ (reference sequence). The CDR3 loop spans 14 amino acids. The CDR3 reads CASSQRRGLEAQNF. As DNA, the CDR3 is TGTGCCAGCAGCCAACGTAGAGGCCTGGAGGCCCAGAACTTC.

This sequence joins TRBV24-1 and TRBJ2-4, with D possibly matching TRBD2 (6 bases). Germline V gives CDR1 KGHDR, CDR2 SFDVKD. The length of the CDR3 is 12 residues. Trimming pared 3 bases from V and 8 bases from J, leaving 7 bases between. The CDR3 DNA follows: TGTGCCACCAGTGATCCGGGGGACATTCAGTACTTC. This gives the protein CATSDPGDIQYF.

The chain combines TRBV5-1 with TRBJ1-1; no definite D call. The CDR3 runs to 15 residues. Per the germline V gene, CDR1 is SGHRS and CDR2 is YFSETQ. The V end lost 0 bases, the J end lost 2 bases, and 11 bases lay between the germline ends. In DNA form, the CDR3 reads TGCGCCAGCAGCTTGGAACCAGCGAACAACACTGAAGCTTTCTTT. Translation: CASSLEPANNTEAFF.

Regarding this clonotype: At one boundary the junction diverges from the germline segment, which might be a read error. J is TRBJ2-5 and V is TRBV5-1; perhaps TRBD1 as D (5 bases). The CDR3 covers 16 residues. The germline V gene has CDR1 SGHRS and CDR2 YFSETQ. Here the CDR3 reads CASSARPGYSQETQYF. CDR3 nucleotide sequence: TGTGCCAGCAGCGCCCGCCCAGGGTACTCCCAAGAGACCCAGTACTTC.

This clonotype has ten or more counts. J is TRBJ1-5 and V is TRBV19; TRBD1 agrees at 9 bases. This CDR3 has 15 amino acids. V shed 4 bases and J 4 bases; nucleotides not matched to a gene: 5. Per germline, CDR1 LNHDA and CDR2 SQIVND (reference sequence). The CDR3 region has the DNA TGTGCCAGTAGTAGGCGGACAGGGGAAAATCAGCCCCAGCATTTT. Translation: CASSRRTGENQPQHF. Together with reference TRBV19 and TRBJ1-5, the CDR3 gives the full variable domain: DGGITQSPKYLFRKEGQNVTLSCEQNLNHDAMYWYRQDPGQGLRLIYYSQIVNDFQKGDIAEGYSVSREKKESFPLTVTSAQKNPTAFYLCASSRRTGENQPQHFGDGTRLSIL.

This chain joins TRBV15 and TRBJ1-2; D may be TRBD1 (6 bases). V shed 2 bases and J shed 5 bases, with 12 bases lying between them. CDR1 is LNHNV and CDR2 is YYDKDF in the germline V gene (reference sequence). This CDR3 is 14 amino acids long. The DNA for the CDR3 is TGTGCCACCAGCAGACGGCAGGGGAGTTATGGCTACACCTTC. Protein sequence: CATSRRQGSYGYTF.

About this clonotype itself: This CDR3 fails to terminate in the conserved phenylalanine or tryptophan, so it likely reflects a read error. The DNA is left out, because the CDR3 cannot be placed on it with certainty; the CDR3 is given as TCRdb lists it. The V call is TRBV15, the J call TRBJ1-5; no DNA check was done on the table's D call, TRBD1. The CDR3 contains 17 residues when both ends are counted. Germline V gives CDR1 LNHNV, CDR2 YYDKDF (reference sequence). The CDR3 sequence is CASSRGAGAVTDQSFDL.

As to this clonotype: A read error may account for a junction end that differs from germline. The genes are TRBV7-2 and TRBJ1-2; the D gene is possibly TRBD1 (5 bases). The CDR3 has 14 residues. The V gene's germline CDR1 is SGHTA and CDR2 FQGNSA. CDR3 amino acids: CASSAGTMETQYFF. The CDR3 DNA reads TGTGCCAGCAGCGCCGGGACTATGGAGACCCAGTACTTCTTC.

The rearrangement joins TRBV29-1 to TRBJ2-1; 8 bases agree with TRBD1. Germline CDR1 SQVTM, CDR2 ANQGSEA. Trimming at V came to 6 bases and at J to 1 base, leaving 2 bases not matched to a gene. CDR3 length equals 13 residues. This CDR3 is CSVRTGSYNEQFF. The CDR3 DNA is TGCAGCGTCCGGACAGGGTCCTACAATGAGCAGTTCTTC.

Concerning this clonotype: At one end the junction does not follow the germline gene, possibly because of a read error. The rearrangement joins TRBV7-6 to TRBJ2-7; possibly TRBD2 for D (5 bases). Germline CDR1 and CDR2: SGHVS and FNYEAQ. The CDR3 length is 13 residues. This CDR3 is CASSLAAGHEQYF. The CDR3 region has the DNA TGTGCTAGCAGCTTAGCTGCGGGCCACGAGCAGTACTTC. The variable domain in full, completed from reference TRBV7-6 and TRBJ2-7, reads GAGVSQSPRYKVTKRGQDVALRCDPISGHVSLYWYRQALGQGPEFLTYFNYEAQQDKSGLPNDRFSAERPEGSISTLTIQRTEQRDSAMYRCASSLAAGHEQYFGPGTRLTVT.

Notes on this clonotype: The final CDR3 position lacks the conserved phenylalanine or tryptophan, pointing to a likely read error. The chain couples TRBV7-2 to TRBJ2-1; a possible D gene is TRBD1 (6 bases). The germline CDR1 and CDR2 sequences are SGHTA and FQGNSA. CDR3 length: 13 amino acids. The CDR3 nucleotides are TGTGCCAGCAGCGTTGACAGGAACAACGAGCAGTTCATC. Its protein is CASSVDRNNEQFI.

In this sample, this clonotype turned up many times. V usage is TRBV9 and J usage is TRBJ2-1; 7 bases align to TRBD2. The germline CDR1 and CDR2 sequences are SGDLS and YYNGEE. V lost 1 base, J lost 4 bases, and 5 bases stayed unmatched. The CDR3 consists of 15 residues. The CDR3, as DNA: TGTGCCAGCAGCGTAACCACGGGGGGATACAATGAGCAGTTCTTC. It codes for CASSVTTGGYNEQFF.

In regard to this clonotype: The junction and the germline gene differ at one end; a read error may be behind it. The chain is built from TRBV7-2 and TRBJ1-2; D uncertain. CDR1 is SGHTA, CDR2 FQGNSA, per germline. The CDR3 spans 13 residues. The CDR3 reads CASSLGHSAGYSF. Written as DNA, the CDR3 is TGCGCCAGCAGCTTGGGCCATTCGGCTGGATATTCCTTC.

V usage is TRBV15 and J usage is TRBJ1-1, with D unclear. The V gene's germline CDR1 is LNHNV and CDR2 YYDKDF (reference sequence). CDR3 size: 15 residues. Trimming took off 11 bases at V and 0 bases at J, with 19 bases between the two ends. The CDR3 bases are TGTGCCCTCCGATCTGGGAGAGACATGAACACTGAAGCTTTCTTT. It translates to CALRSGRDMNTEAFF.

The V and J genes are TRBV6-4 and TRBJ1-1, with D hard to call. V was cut by 5 bases and J by 10 bases, with 23 bases left in between. The germline CDR1 and CDR2 sequences are MRHNA and SNTAGT. There are 15 residues in the CDR3. In DNA form, the CDR3 reads TGTGCCAGCAGTTTGACCGGGATACTCACGGCACGAGCTTTCTTT. It yields the protein CASSLTGILTARAFF.